The clone carrying this T cell receptor beta chain showed up just once. The entry originates in a study of beta chain features in type 1 diabetes. The entirety of the isolated RNA underwent reverse transcription, so expressed TCRB transcripts were sequenced. Generated by immunoSEQ multiplex PCR, the TCRdb table keeps only in-frame clones and is missing some. The data show 330,000 or so clones, with around 19% seen just once and approximately 0.041% held by the top ten. The sequence derives from a woman aged 18-30 years in good health. The specimen sequenced was naive CD4+ T cells from blood.

The CDR3 protein is CASSRDSGPDGNQPQHF. The DNA of the CDR3 is TGCGCCAGCAGTCGGGACAGCGGACCCGATGGCAATCAGCCCCAGCATTTT. The rearrangement uses TRBV5-1 and TRBJ1-5; 7 nucleotides match TRBD1. Trimming removed 5 bases from V and 2 bases from J; junction bases left unmatched: 13. The CDR3 has 17 amino acids. CDR1 SGHRS and CDR2 YFSETQ come from the germline V gene.